One and the same sample provided the 19 T cell receptor beta chains below, sequenced in a study of early T cells in non-severe SARS-CoV-2 infection. TCRdb called the 5' RACE reads again in MiXCR, with one record for every CDR3 protein. The repertoire consists of roughly 35,000 distinct CDR3 sequences, with 9% occurring once and the leading ten covering approximately 13%. Sequencing input: whole blood. All receptors come from an adult who was a healthcare worker with PCR-confirmed SARS-CoV-2 infection or an uninfected control (not recorded which).

The chain employs TRBV6-2 or TRBV6-3 and TRBJ2-3; either TRBD1 or TRBD2 may fit D (5 bases each). The CDR3 is 17 amino acids. The germline V gene encodes CDR1 MNHEY and CDR2 SVGEGT. The V and J ends lost 0 bases and 1 base respectively, with 14 bases between them. As DNA, the CDR3 is TGTGCCAGCAGTTACTCGGGACGGCTGACGGGCACAGATACGCAGTATTTT. This sequence encodes CASSYSGRLTGTDTQYF.

J is TRBJ1-6 and V is TRBV27, with 8 bases fitting TRBD1. Trimming at V came to 6 bases and at J to 10 bases, leaving 8 bases not matched to a gene. This CDR3 spans 14 amino acids. Germline V gives CDR1 MNHEY, CDR2 SMNVEV (reference sequence). CDR3 sequence reads: CASSPRTGSSPLHF. The CDR3 DNA follows: TGTGCCAGCAGCCCCCGGACAGGGAGCTCACCCCTCCACTTT.

Many counts were recorded for this clonotype. DNA for the CDR3: TGTGCCAGCAGCCAACTCGAGGGAGGCTACACCTTC. This codes for CASSQLEGGYTF. The rearrangement uses TRBV3-1 and TRBJ1-2; no definite D call. The germline CDR1 and CDR2 sequences are LGHDT and YNNKEL (reference sequence). The CDR3 spans 12 residues. V gave up 2 bases and J gave up 8 bases, with 9 bases separating them.

This clonotype was counted ten times or more. The chain couples TRBV30 to TRBJ2-2; D possibly matches TRBD1 or TRBD2 (5 bases each). The CDR3 has 14 amino acids. Between the trimmed V and J ends, which lost 3 bases and 4 bases, there was a span of 12 bases. Germline V gives CDR1 GTSNPN, CDR2 SVGIG (reference sequence). This chain's CDR3 is CAWSLRGLTGELFF. Written as DNA, the CDR3 is TGTGCCTGGAGCCTACGGGGCCTCACCGGGGAGCTGTTTTTT. Filled out from reference TRBV30 and TRBJ2-2, the complete variable domain reads SQTIHQWPATLVQPVGSPLSLECTVEGTSNPNLYWYRQAAGRGLQLLFYSVGIGQISSEVPQNLSASRPQDRQFILSSKKLLLSDSGFYLCAWSLRGLTGELFFGEGSRLTVL.

This clonotype has ten or more counts. The chain recombines TRBV19 with TRBJ1-5; D is uncertain. CDR1 LNHDA and CDR2 SQIVND come from the germline V gene (reference sequence). The CDR3 runs 14 residues. V was shortened by 3 bases and J by 3 bases, with 9 bases between the two germline ends. CDR3 nucleotide sequence: TGTGCCAGTAGTATCTCCTCAGTCAATCAGCCCCAGCATTTT. Translating it yields CASSISSVNQPQHF.

At least ten counts were recorded for this clonotype. CDR3 nucleotide sequence: TGTGCCAGCAGCCACCGAAAGACTAGCACAGATACGCAGTATTTT. Residues: CASSHRKTSTDTQYF. The gene calls are TRBV3-1 and TRBJ2-3; D gene uncertain. The CDR3 is 15 residues long. The germline V and J ends were trimmed by 3 bases and 0 bases, with 10 bases remaining between them. Germline CDR1 reads LGHDT; CDR2 reads YNNKEL (reference sequence).

This clonotype has more than one count but fewer than ten. The chain employs TRBV7-3 and TRBJ2-2, with 9 bases identical to TRBD1. Losses at the gene ends were 3 bases for V and 3 bases for J; bases not matched to a gene: 2. Germline CDR1 is SGHTA and CDR2 is FQGTGA. The CDR3 runs 15 residues. CDR3 in DNA: TGTGCCAGCAGCTTCGACAGGGGGGACACCGGGGAGCTGTTTTTT. This codes for CASSFDRGDTGELFF.

This clonotype has only a few counts. The V call is TRBV11-3, the J call TRBJ1-3; unclear D gene. Per germline, CDR1 SGHNT and CDR2 YENEEA. V dropped 4 bases and J dropped 1 base, with 11 bases sitting between them. The CDR3 runs 15 residues. The CDR3, as DNA: TGTGCCAGCAGCTCCGACGGGCTGTCTGGAAACACCATATATTTT. Its protein is CASSSDGLSGNTIYF.

The chain joins TRBV20-1 to TRBJ2-7; D gene ambiguous. Per germline, CDR1 DFQATT and CDR2 SNEGSKA (reference sequence). The CDR3 is made up of 14 amino acids. V was trimmed by 0 bases and J by 5 bases, leaving 14 bases between them. CDR3 protein: CSARDWTLSHEQYF. The CDR3 coding sequence is TGCAGTGCTAGAGATTGGACCCTCAGTCACGAGCAGTACTTC.

This clonotype appeared many times. The chain recombines TRBV12-3 or TRBV12-4 with TRBJ2-2, with 8 bases matching TRBD2. The CDR3 loop spans 14 amino acids. Trimming removed 10 bases from V and 2 bases from J; junction bases left unmatched: 6. CDR3 sequence: CATWTSPNTGELFF. The CDR3 coding sequence is TGTGCCACCTGGACTAGCCCTAACACCGGGGAGCTGTTTTTT.

This clonotype was picked up a small number of times. This chain links TRBV11-2 with TRBJ2-5; D may be TRBD2 (5 bases). The germline gives CDR1 SGHAT, CDR2 FQNNGV. V lost 6 bases and J lost 4, with 15 bases in between. The CDR3 covers 14 residues. CDR3 DNA sequence: TGTGCCAGCAGAGCGGCGGACGGATCAGAGACCCAGTACTTC. Residues: CASRAADGSETQYF.

This clonotype appeared a few times. V and J are TRBV10-3 and TRBJ2-7, with D tentatively TRBD1 (5 bases). Germline values: CDR1 ENHRY, CDR2 SYGVKD. The CDR3 totals 11 residues. Trimming pared 6 bases from V and 4 bases from J, leaving 7 bases between. In nucleotides, the CDR3 is TGTGCCATCAGCTCAGGGTACGAGCAGTACTTC. It codes for CAISSGYEQYF.

This clonotype was counted at least ten times. The chain has TRBV2 and TRBJ1-1; TRBD1 is a possible D gene (5 bases). Trimming took off 6 bases at V and 3 bases at J, with 5 bases between the two ends. Germline V CDR1 and CDR2: SNHLY, FYNNEI. The CDR3 runs to 11 residues. This CDR3 reads CASRTDTEAFF. CDR3 DNA sequence: TGTGCCAGCAGGACAGACACTGAAGCTTTCTTT.

This clonotype appeared a few times. The genes are TRBV5-4 and TRBJ2-1; maybe TRBD2 (6 bases). Germline CDR1 and CDR2: SGHNT and YYREEE (reference sequence). Trimming left V 1 base short and J 4 bases short, with 15 bases between. This CDR3 has 16 amino acids. This chain's CDR3 is CASSLTATGGYNEQFF. As DNA, the CDR3 is TGTGCCAGCAGCTTGACGGCCACCGGGGGTTACAATGAGCAGTTCTTC.

This clonotype is judged medium-sized. The V gene is TRBV24-1, the J gene TRBJ1-2; D is ambiguous. This CDR3 is 13 amino acids long. Germline lookup yields CDR1 KGHDR and CDR2 SFDVKD. Deletions cut 1 base from V and 3 bases from J, with 5 bases between. The CDR3, as DNA: TGTGCCACCAGTGATTTTTCCGACTATGGCTACACCTTC. It encodes CATSDFSDYGYTF.

This clonotype has a count of ten or more. The rearrangement joins TRBV30 to TRBJ1-5; no definite D call. Between the trimmed V and J ends, which lost 6 bases and 6 bases, there was a span of 12 bases. The CDR3 has 12 residues. Germline CDR1 and CDR2: GTSNPN and SVGIG (reference sequence). As DNA, the CDR3 is TGTGCCTGCCTTCCTGAGGGTCAGCCCCAGCATTTT. It codes for CACLPEGQPQHF. The variable domain in full, completed from reference TRBV30 and TRBJ1-5, reads SQTIHQWPATLVQPVGSPLSLECTVEGTSNPNLYWYRQAAGRGLQLLFYSVGIGQISSEVPQNLSASRPQDRQFILSSKKLLLSDSGFYLCACLPEGQPQHFGDGTRLSIL.

This clonotype has ten or more counts. The chain carries TRBV5-1 and TRBJ1-2; 12 bases fit TRBD1. Unmatched junction bases numbered 5, after V lost 4 bases and J lost 4 bases. The germline CDR1 and CDR2 sequences are SGHRS and YFSETQ. The CDR3 consists of 15 residues. The CDR3 DNA reads as TGCGCCAGCAGCGGGACAGGGGGCCAAGGCTATGGCTACACCTTC. This translates into CASSGTGGQGYGYTF.

Comments on this clonotype: This may arise from a read error, as a much more abundant clone is one base away. The rearrangement joins TRBV11-2 to TRBJ2-2; D may correspond to TRBD1 or TRBD2 (5 bases each). This CDR3 comprises 15 residues. V dropped 5 bases and J dropped 7 bases, with 17 bases sitting between them. Germline V CDR1 and CDR2: SGHAT, FQNNGV. CDR3 in DNA: TGTGCCAGCAGCCGAGACGGGGCCCCGGGCGGGGAGCTGTTTTTT. Protein sequence: CASSRDGAPGGELFF.

This clonotype was detected ten times or more. The J gene is TRBJ1-1, the V gene TRBV6-5; D call uncertain. Germline V gives CDR1 MNHEY, CDR2 SVGAGI. V lost 2 bases and J 2 bases, leaving 6 bases between the germline ends. The CDR3 has 13 amino acids. For the CDR3, the DNA is TGTGCCAGCAGTTACGAGGGTAACACTGAAGCTTTCTTT. Its protein is CASSYEGNTEAFF.